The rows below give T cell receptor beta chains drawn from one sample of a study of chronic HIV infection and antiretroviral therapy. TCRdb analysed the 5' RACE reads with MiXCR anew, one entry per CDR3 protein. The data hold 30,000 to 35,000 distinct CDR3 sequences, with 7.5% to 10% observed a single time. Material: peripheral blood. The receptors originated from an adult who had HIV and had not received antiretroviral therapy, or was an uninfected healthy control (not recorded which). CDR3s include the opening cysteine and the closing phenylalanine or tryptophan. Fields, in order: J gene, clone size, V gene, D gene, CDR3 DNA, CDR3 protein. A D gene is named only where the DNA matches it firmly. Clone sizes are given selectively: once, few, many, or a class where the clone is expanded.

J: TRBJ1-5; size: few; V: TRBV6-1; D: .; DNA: TGTGCCAGCAACCGCGACCGGAGCAATCAGCCCCAGCATTTT; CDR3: CASNRDRSNQPQHF
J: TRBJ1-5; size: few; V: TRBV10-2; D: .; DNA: TGCGCCAGCAGTGAGTCAAAAGATGGGAATCAGCCCCAGCATTTT; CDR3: CASSESKDGNQPQHF
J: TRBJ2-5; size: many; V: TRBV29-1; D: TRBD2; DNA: TGCACCGGGACTAGCGGGAGAGAGACCCAGTACTTC; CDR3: CTGTSGRETQYF
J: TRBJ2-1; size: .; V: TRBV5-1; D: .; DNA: TGCGCCAGCAGCTTGGGGGTCAACAATGAGCAGTTCTTC; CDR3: CASSLGVNNEQFF
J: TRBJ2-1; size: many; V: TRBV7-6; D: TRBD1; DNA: TGTGCCAGCAGCGTCCGGGACAGGGGGTCCTACAATGAGCAGTTCTTC; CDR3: CASSVRDRGSYNEQFF
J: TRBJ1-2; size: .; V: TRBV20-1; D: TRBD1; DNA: TGCAGTGCTAGAGGACAGGGGAACTATGGCTACACCTTC; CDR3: CSARGQGNYGYTF
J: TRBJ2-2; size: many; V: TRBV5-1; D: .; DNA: TGCGCCAGCAGCGAGGACAGTTCGACCACCGGGGAGCTGTTTTTT; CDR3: CASSEDSSTTGELFF
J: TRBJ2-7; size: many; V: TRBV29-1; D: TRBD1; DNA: TGCAGCGTTCGTCCCGGGACAGGGGGAAATCTCGAGCAGTACTTC; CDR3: CSVRPGTGGNLEQYF
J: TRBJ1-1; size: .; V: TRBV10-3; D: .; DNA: TGTGCCATCAGTGATCTTGAGGTGAACACTGAAGCTTTCTTT; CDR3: CAISDLEVNTEAFF
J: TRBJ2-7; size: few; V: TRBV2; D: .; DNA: TGTGCCAGCAGTGATTGGACGGCCCCTGAGCAGTACTTC; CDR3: CASSDWTAPEQYF
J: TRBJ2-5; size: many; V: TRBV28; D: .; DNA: TGTGCCAGCAGTTTACTTTCTGGCCAACAAGAGACCCAGTACTTC; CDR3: CASSLLSGQQETQYF
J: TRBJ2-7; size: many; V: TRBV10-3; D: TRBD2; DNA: TGTGCCATCAGGATTCATAGCGGGGACTACTCCTACGAGCAGTACTTC; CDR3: CAIRIHSGDYSYEQYF
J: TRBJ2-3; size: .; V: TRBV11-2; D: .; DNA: TGTGCCAGCAGCATCCCCCTGATCGGGGGCACAGATACGCAGTATTTT; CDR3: CASSIPLIGGTDTQYF
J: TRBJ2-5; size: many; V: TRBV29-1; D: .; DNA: TGCAGCGTTCGAGGGGGACTGCAAGAGACCCAGTACTTC; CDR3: CSVRGGLQETQYF
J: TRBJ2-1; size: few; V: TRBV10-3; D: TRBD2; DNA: TGTGCCATCAGTGATCCAGCGGGGGGCAATGAGCAGTTCTTC; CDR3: CAISDPAGGNEQFF
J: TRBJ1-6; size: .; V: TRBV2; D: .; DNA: TGTGCCAGCTCTAACAGTAATTCACCCCTCCACTTT; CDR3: CASSNSNSPLHF
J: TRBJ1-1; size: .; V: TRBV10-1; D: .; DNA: TGCGCCAGCAGTGAAAGGGGAGTCGCTGAAGCTTTCTTT; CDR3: CASSERGVAEAFF
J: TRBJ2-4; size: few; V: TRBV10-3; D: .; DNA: TGTGCCATCAGTGAGTCGAAAGGTGCCCCTTCCAAAAACATTCAGTACTTC; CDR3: CAISESKGAPSKNIQYF
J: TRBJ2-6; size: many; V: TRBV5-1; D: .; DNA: TGCGCCAGCAGCTTGGAACAGATCTCTGGGGCCAACGTCCTGACTTTC; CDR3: CASSLEQISGANVLTF
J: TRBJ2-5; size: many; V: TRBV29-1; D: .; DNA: TGCAGCGTTGAAGGGGCAGGGGCGGGGTGGGCTACCCAGTACTTC; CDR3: CSVEGAGAGWATQYF
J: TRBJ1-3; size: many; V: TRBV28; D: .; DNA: TGTGCCAGCAGCCTATCCCTCCCGCAGGGAAACACCATATATTTT; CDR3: CASSLSLPQGNTIYF
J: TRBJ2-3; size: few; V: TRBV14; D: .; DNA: TGTGCCAGCAGCCAAGACGTCGCCACCACATTTGGCACAGATACGCAGTATTTT; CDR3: CASSQDVATTFGTDTQYF
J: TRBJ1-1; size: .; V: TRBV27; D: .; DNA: TGTGCCAGCAGTTTAAAGGGGATGAACACTGAAGCTTTCTTT; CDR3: CASSLKGMNTEAFF
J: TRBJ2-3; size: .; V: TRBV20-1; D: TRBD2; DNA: TGCAGTGCTAGAGATGTTAGGAGCGGGGTCACAGATACGCAGTATTTT; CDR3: CSARDVRSGVTDTQYF
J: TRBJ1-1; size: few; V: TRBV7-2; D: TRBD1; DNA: TGTGCCAGCAGCCCTCTCGGGCGGGGACAGGGTGGCACTGAAGCTTTCTTT; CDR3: CASSPLGRGQGGTEAFF
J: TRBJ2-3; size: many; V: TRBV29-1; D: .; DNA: TGCAGCGTGGAAAGGGGGGGGCCCTCTAGCACAGATACGCAGTATTTT; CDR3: CSVERGGPSSTDTQYF
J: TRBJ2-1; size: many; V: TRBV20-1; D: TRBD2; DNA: TGCAGTGCCTCTACCCCTAGCGGGAGGGCCGAGAATGAGCAGTTCTTC; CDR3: CSASTPSGRAENEQFF
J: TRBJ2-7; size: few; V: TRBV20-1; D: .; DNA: TGCCGTGTTGGGGAGCAGTACTTC; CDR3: CRVGEQYF
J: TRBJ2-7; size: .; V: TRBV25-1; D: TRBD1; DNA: TGTGCCAGCAGGGGGACAGCCTACGAGCAGTACTTC; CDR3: CASRGTAYEQYF
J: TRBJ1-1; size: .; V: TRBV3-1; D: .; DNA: TGTGCCAGCAGCCACGGAATCGGCACTGAAGCTTTCTTT; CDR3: CASSHGIGTEAFF
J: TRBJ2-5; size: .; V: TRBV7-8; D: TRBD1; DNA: TGTGCCAGCAGCTTAGATGGGGGGACAGGGGAAGAGACCCAGTACTTC; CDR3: CASSLDGGTGEETQYF
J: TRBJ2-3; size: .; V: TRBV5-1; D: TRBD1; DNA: TGCGCCAGCAGCTTGCGACAGGGCGCAGATACGCAGTATTTT; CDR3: CASSLRQGADTQYF
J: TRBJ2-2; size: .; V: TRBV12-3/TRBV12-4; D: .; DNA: TGTGCCTCGGGACGGCTGAACACCGGGGAGCTGTTTTTT; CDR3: CASGRLNTGELFF
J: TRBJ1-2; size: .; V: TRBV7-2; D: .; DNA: TGTGCCAGCAGCTTAACGGTCTATGGCTACACCTTC; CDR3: CASSLTVYGYTF
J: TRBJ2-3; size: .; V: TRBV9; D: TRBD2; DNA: TGTGCCAGCAGCGTAAAAAGCGGGGGGGCAGATACGCAGTATTTT; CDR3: CASSVKSGGADTQYF
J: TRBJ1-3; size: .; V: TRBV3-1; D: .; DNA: TGTGCCAGCAGTCCGGAGGCCTCTGGAAACACCATATATTTT; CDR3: CASSPEASGNTIYF
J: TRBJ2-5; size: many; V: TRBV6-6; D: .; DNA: TGTGCCAGCAGTTACTCGGGGAGCCGCGAGACCCAGTACTTC; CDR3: CASSYSGSRETQYF
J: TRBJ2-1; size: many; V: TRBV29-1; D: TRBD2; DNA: TGCAGCGTTTTGGGACTAGCGTCGCGGGGGCCGGTAGAGCAGTTCTTC; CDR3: CSVLGLASRGPVEQFF
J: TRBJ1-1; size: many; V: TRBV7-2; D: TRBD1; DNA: TGTGCCAGCAGACTCAGACAGGGAGATACTGAAGCTTTCTTT; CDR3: CASRLRQGDTEAFF
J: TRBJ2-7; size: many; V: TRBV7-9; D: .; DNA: TGTGCCAGCAGCCTAAGCGGGCTCGCCTACGAGCAGTACTTC; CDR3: CASSLSGLAYEQYF
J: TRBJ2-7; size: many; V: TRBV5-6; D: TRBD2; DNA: TGTGCCAGCAGCCCGCCCCCCGGGACTAGCGGGGGCTACGAGCAGTACTTC; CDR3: CASSPPPGTSGGYEQYF
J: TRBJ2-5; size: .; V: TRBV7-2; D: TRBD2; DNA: TGTGCCAGCAGCTCTGGACTAGCGGGAGAGTACCAAGAGACCCAGTACTTC; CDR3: CASSSGLAGEYQETQYF
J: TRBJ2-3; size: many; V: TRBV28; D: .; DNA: TGTGCCAGCAGTGATTTTACGGAACTCACAGATACGCAGTATTTT; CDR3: CASSDFTELTDTQYF
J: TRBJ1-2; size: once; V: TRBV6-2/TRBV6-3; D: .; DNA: TGTGCCACCACTCAGGGACCTAAGGGCTACAACTTC; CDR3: CATTQGPKGYNF
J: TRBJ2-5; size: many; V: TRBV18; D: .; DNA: TGTGCCAGCTCACCACCAGGCGAGGTCGATATTAAAGAGACCCAGTACTTC; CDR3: CASSPPGEVDIKETQYF
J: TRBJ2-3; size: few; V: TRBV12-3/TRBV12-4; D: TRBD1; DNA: TGTGCCAGCAGGGGGACAGGAGATACGCAGTATTTT; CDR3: CASRGTGDTQYF
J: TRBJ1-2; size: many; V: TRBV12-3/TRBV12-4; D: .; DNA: TGTGCCAGCAGTTTAGCGCCGGGGGGCGTCTATGGCTACACCTTC; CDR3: CASSLAPGGVYGYTF
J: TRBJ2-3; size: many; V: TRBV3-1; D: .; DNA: TGTGCCAGCAGCCAAGATCAAGGGGATACGCAGTATTTT; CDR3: CASSQDQGDTQYF